The clone carrying this T cell receptor (beta chain) was detected many times. Its antigen is not identified. The sample is drawn from a study of T cells after yellow fever vaccination. Trimming cost V 5 bases and J 10 bases, with 18 bases left between them. Germline V gene sequence: CDR1 SGHAT, CDR2 FQNNGV. The CDR3 length is 14 residues. 5'RACE template switching added a universal primer site and UMIs to TCR cDNA. MiXCR, run by TCRdb on the 5' RACE reads, gives a single entry per CDR3 protein. The sample consists of 150,000 to 200,000 distinct CDR3 sequences, 5.5% to 7.5% of them appearing once. Notes on the study in general: Subsequent to the booster, the majority of primary-vaccination clones reappeared (around 95% CD4, 70% to 90% CD8). Peak timing came faster in the weaker secondary response, day 5 versus 15.

The rearrangement joins TRBV11-2 to TRBJ2-1; TRBD1 or TRBD2 may be the D gene (5 bases each). The sequencing here drew on CD4+ T cells sorted from PBMCs, taken more than 4 days after the first yellow fever vaccination. The TCR was taken from a young man who received the YFV17D yellow fever vaccine. In DNA, the CDR3 is TGTGCCAGCAGCGAGGGCCTCCAGGGCAACGAGCAGTTCTTC. It encodes CASSEGLQGNEQFF.